The next 16 T cell receptor beta chains were all read from a single sample in a study of T-cell reconstitution after alpha-beta-depleted transplantation in children. Molecular barcoding with unique molecular identifiers was used for the TCRbeta library. TCRdb recomputed calls from the PCR reads with MiXCR, one row per CDR3 protein. Among about 17,000 distinct CDR3 sequences, approximately 5.5% were seen once, and the ten largest hold roughly 6.7%. The sequenced sample was PBMCs, obtained before TCRalphabeta/CD19-depleted stem cell transplant. The receptor set was obtained from a boy under 18 with acute lymphoblastic leukemia, due to receive a stem cell transplant.

In this sample, this clonotype turned up many times. The chain joins TRBV10-1 to TRBJ2-2; the D gene is possibly TRBD2 (5 bases). Germline V lookup: CDR1 WNHNN, CDR2 SYGVQD (reference sequence). This CDR3 has 14 amino acids. With 0 bases removed from V and 5 bases from J, the gap between germline ends came to 7 bases. This chain's CDR3 is CASSESRVTGELFF. The CDR3 nucleotides read TGCGCCAGCAGTGAGTCGAGGGTAACCGGGGAGCTGTTTTTT.

Many counts were recorded for this clonotype. V and J are TRBV27 and TRBJ2-6, with D possibly TRBD2 on 5 matching bases. The CDR3 contains 15 residues. Germline V lookup: CDR1 MNHEY, CDR2 SMNVEV (reference sequence). V was clipped by 8 bases and J by 2 bases, with 13 bases between them. The CDR3 bases are TGTGCCAGCTCTAGGACTGATACTGGGGCCAACGTCCTGACTTTC. Its translation: CASSRTDTGANVLTF.

This clonotype was counted ten times or more. This chain's CDR3 is CASSLYPPTGSTYNSPLHF. The CDR3 DNA follows: TGCGCCAGCAGCCTTTACCCACCTACCGGGAGCACCTATAATTCACCCCTCCACTTT. This chain uses TRBV5-1 with TRBJ1-6; D remains ambiguous. Deletions cut 4 bases from V and 2 bases from J, with 22 bases between. The V gene's germline CDR1 is SGHRS and CDR2 YFSETQ. The CDR3 runs 19 residues.

The table lists this clonotype with many counts. The chain carries TRBV12-3 or TRBV12-4 and TRBJ1-3; D gene uncertain. The length of the CDR3 is 14 residues. V was trimmed by 4 bases and J by 2 bases, leaving 9 bases between them. The CDR3 bases are TGTGCCAGCAGTTCGACGGCGACTGGAAACACCATATATTTT. Translation: CASSSTATGNTIYF.

This clonotype was observed many times. This rearrangement joins TRBV4-1 to TRBJ2-7; D uncertain. The CDR3 contains 13 residues. V dropped 4 bases and J dropped 2 bases, with 9 bases sitting between them. Per the germline V gene, CDR1 is MGHRA and CDR2 is YSYEKL. CDR3 nucleotide sequence: TGCGCCAGCAGCCCCCCCGCGGCCTACGAGCAGTACTTC. Its translation: CASSPPAAYEQYF.

There are many counts of this clonotype. The chain is built from TRBV6-2 or TRBV6-3 and TRBJ1-6, with D unclear. Trimming pared 8 bases from V and 8 bases from J, leaving 13 bases between. The CDR3 spans 13 residues. The germline gives CDR1 MNHEY, CDR2 SVGEGT. CDR3: CASRGPGYSPLHF. CDR3 DNA: TGTGCCAGCCGCGGCCCTGGATATTCACCCCTCCACTTT.

This clonotype was detected many times. The rearrangement joins TRBV4-1 to TRBJ2-1, with TRBD1 matching 9 bases. This CDR3 contains 13 residues. V trimming: 6 bases; J trimming: 13 bases; junction bases outside the gene matches: 10. Germline-derived CDR1 and CDR2 are MGHRA and YSYEKL. The CDR3 sequence: CASSPVGTGYQFF. In nucleotides, the CDR3 is TGCGCCAGCAGTCCGGTAGGGACAGGGTATCAGTTCTTC.

By share, this clonotype ranks as medium-sized. The chain recombines TRBV27 with TRBJ1-1; 8 positions agree with TRBD1. The CDR3 runs 16 residues. The germline gives CDR1 MNHEY, CDR2 SMNVEV (reference sequence). Trimming cost V 1 base and J 5 bases; bases outside gene matches: 9. The CDR3 region is CASSLFPPQGVTEAFF. The CDR3 DNA follows: TGTGCCAGCAGTTTATTCCCACCACAGGGGGTTACTGAAGCTTTCTTT.

This clonotype was detected only a few times. V and J are TRBV24-1 and TRBJ2-5, with D maybe TRBD2 (5 bases). CDR3 length equals 13 residues. V was cut by 5 bases and J by 4 bases, with 10 bases left in between. Germline V gene data show CDR1 as KGHDR and CDR2 as SFDVKD. This CDR3 reads CATSVAGGETQYF. Here the CDR3 DNA reads TGTGCCACCAGTGTGGCAGGAGGAGAGACCCAGTACTTC.

This clonotype was seen ten or more times. The rearrangement joins TRBV7-8 to TRBJ1-6, with no clear D. Germline CDR1 SGHVS, CDR2 FQNEAQ. Trimming removed 5 bases from V and 6 bases from J, with 8 bases in between. This CDR3 region has 13 residues. The CDR3 DNA reads as TGTGCCAGCAGCCCGACACCTAATTCACCCCTCCACTTT. Its protein is CASSPTPNSPLHF.

This clonotype showed up many times. The rearrangement joins TRBV27 to TRBJ1-3; D may be TRBD1 (6 bases). Germline assignment: CDR1 MNHEY and CDR2 SMNVEV (reference sequence). There are 14 residues in the CDR3. The germline V and J ends were trimmed by 5 bases and 0 bases, with 8 bases remaining between them. The CDR3 region has the DNA TGTGCCAGCAGTGCGGACAGCTCTGGAAACACCATATATTTT. Amino acids: CASSADSSGNTIYF.

Many counts were recorded for this clonotype. The gene calls are TRBV4-1 and TRBJ1-6; TRBD1 agrees at 8 bases. The germline gives CDR1 MGHRA, CDR2 YSYEKL. Germline trimming cut 1 base from V and 8 bases from J; bases unmatched to any gene: 1. This CDR3 is 14 amino acids long. Here the CDR3 DNA reads TGCGCCAGCAGCCAAGGGACAGGGTATTCACCCCTCCACTTT. This translates into CASSQGTGYSPLHF.

This clonotype is categorized as medium-sized (0.01 to 0.1%). The rearrangement links TRBV12-3 or TRBV12-4 to TRBJ2-3; 8 nucleotides match TRBD1. The trim removed 5 bases at V and 3 bases at J, leaving 10 bases unmatched. The CDR3 covers 16 residues. CDR3 sequence reads: CASSAWTGRATDTQYF. CDR3 bases: TGTGCCAGCAGTGCTTGGACAGGGAGAGCGACAGATACGCAGTATTTT.

This rearrangement joins TRBV5-1 to TRBJ2-5; D gene unclear. CDR3 length equals 13 residues. Germline V gives CDR1 SGHRS, CDR2 YFSETQ. V lost 0 bases, J lost 2 bases, and 5 bases lay in between. CDR3 loop: CASSLAIQETQYF. CDR3 DNA: TGCGCCAGCAGCTTGGCCATTCAAGAGACCCAGTACTTC.

Many counts were recorded for this clonotype. The chain has TRBV10-3 and TRBJ1-5; TRBD1 might be the D (5 bases). Trimming took 8 bases from V and 3 from J, leaving 11 bases between them. Germline CDR1 and CDR2: ENHRY and SYGVKD. The CDR3 sequence is 13 residues long. CDR3 protein: CAIGDSTNQPQHF. The CDR3 coding sequence is TGTGCCATCGGCGACAGTACCAATCAGCCCCAGCATTTT.

By sample share, this clonotype is medium-sized. The chain combines TRBV7-2 with TRBJ1-4; no definite D call. Trimming removed 0 bases from V and 8 bases from J, with 16 bases in between. The CDR3 has 16 amino acids. Germline V gene lookup returns CDR1 SGHTA and CDR2 FQGNSA. This CDR3 is CASSLALTNLGEKLFF. The DNA for the CDR3 is TGTGCCAGCAGCTTAGCGCTTACCAACCTTGGGGAAAAACTGTTTTTT. Using reference TRBV7-2 and TRBJ1-4 for the parts outside the CDR3, the full variable domain is GAGVSQSPSNKVTEKGKDVELRCDPISGHTALYWYRQSLGQGLEFLIYFQGNSAPDKSGLPSDRFSAERTGGSVSTLTIQRTQQEDSAVYLCASSLALTNLGEKLFFGSGTQLSVL.